This TCR beta chain was observed in a study of long-term antiretroviral therapy in people with HIV. The assay used was immunoSEQ (version v3.0), run at survey level. The assay was immunoSEQ multiplex PCR, and TCRdb's table has in-frame clones only and misses some. This table has 35,000 to 40,000 clones, roughly 93% appearing once. The V gene's germline CDR1 is MNHEY and CDR2 SMNVEV (reference sequence). The CDR3 is 15 amino acids. Trimming removed 2 bases from V and 5 bases from J, with 13 bases in between. The rearrangement uses TRBV27 and TRBJ2-1, with D maybe TRBD1 (5 bases). This receptor was taken from a woman in her forties or fifties with HIV. The input for sequencing was unsorted PBMCs, taken 4.1 years after starting antiretroviral therapy. Written as DNA, the CDR3 is TGTGCCAGCAGTTTACGCAGGGCTGGCGACAATGAGCAGTTCTTC. Residues: CASSLRRAGDNEQFF.